One sample yielded the 18 T cell receptor beta chains listed below, sequenced in a study of OX40 agonist ivuxolimab in advanced cancers. Method: immunoSEQ multiplex PCR; TCRdb's copy keeps in-frame clones and lacks some. Here the sample spans tens of thousands of clones, roughly 86% being singletons. The input for sequencing was CD4+ or CD8+ T cells sorted from blood, taken in a trial of the OX40 agonist ivuxolimab. The receptors were gathered from an adult with an advanced solid tumor such as melanoma, head and neck, liver or kidney cancer.

The chain combines TRBV11-2 with TRBJ1-1, with TRBD1 as a possible D gene (6 bases). V was trimmed by 5 bases and J by 3 bases, leaving 22 bases between them. CDR1 is SGHAT, CDR2 FQNNGV, per germline. The CDR3 spans 17 residues. CDR3 coding DNA: TGTGCCAGCAGCCTCGGACAGTCCAATATACCCCACACTGAAGCTTTCTTT. This gives the protein CASSLGQSNIPHTEAFF.

This clone was counted between two and nine times. As DNA, the CDR3 is TGTGCCAGCAGCCCGGACCGGGGACCGACCCAGTACTTC. This codes for CASSPDRGPTQYF. V gene TRBV7-2 combines with J gene TRBJ2-5; D is possibly TRBD1 or TRBD2 (5 bases each). The V end was cut by 5 bases, the J end by 7 bases, with 14 bases between. Germline CDR1 is SGHTA and CDR2 is FQGNSA. The CDR3 length is 13 residues.

V usage is TRBV18 and J usage is TRBJ1-3; D is unclear. V was clipped by 0 bases and J by 5 bases, with 14 bases between them. This CDR3 region has 16 residues. The germline gives CDR1 KGHSH, CDR2 LQKENI. CDR3 protein: CASSPPGVGLRNTIYF. The DNA for the CDR3 is TGTGCCAGCTCACCACCTGGAGTGGGCCTCAGAAACACCATATATTTT. Supplemented by reference TRBV18 and TRBJ1-3, the full variable domain reads NAGVMQNPRHLVRRRGQEARLRCSPMKGHSHVYWYRQLPEEGLKFMVYLQKENIIDESGMPKERFSAEFPKEGPSILRIQQVVRGDSAAYFCASSPPGVGLRNTIYFGEGSWLTVV.

This chain joins TRBV19 and TRBJ2-7, with TRBD1 matching 10 bases. This CDR3 is built from 15 residues. With 3 bases clipped from V and 2 bases from J, the junction kept 4 bases outside the gene matches. Germline lookup yields CDR1 LNHDA and CDR2 SQIVND (reference sequence). The CDR3 nucleotides are TGTGCCAGTAGTATTAAAGGGACAGGGGCCTACGAGCAGTACTTC. This gives the protein CASSIKGTGAYEQYF.

This clone was seen a single time. This chain joins TRBV18 and TRBJ1-1; unclear D gene. With 3 bases removed from V and 4 bases from J, the gap between germline ends came to 12 bases. The CDR3 contains 14 residues. Germline V lookup: CDR1 KGHSH, CDR2 LQKENI. The CDR3 region is CASSPFTRGTEAFF. The CDR3 bases are TGTGCCAGCTCACCCTTCACGCGGGGCACTGAAGCTTTCTTT.

Here the CDR3 reads CASSVGGLNTEAFF. CDR3 nucleotide sequence: TGTGCCAGCAGCGTAGGGGGCTTGAACACTGAAGCTTTCTTT. V and J are TRBV6-4 and TRBJ1-1; 7 nucleotides align to TRBD1. Germline values: CDR1 MRHNA, CDR2 SNTAGT. The CDR3 is 14 amino acids. J lost 0 bases, V lost 6 bases, and 4 bases had no gene match.

The rearrangement uses TRBV7-6 and TRBJ2-5, with 8 bases fitting TRBD2. This CDR3 comprises 16 residues. V was clipped by 2 bases and J by 5 bases; unmatched bases: 10. Germline loops: CDR1 SGHVS, CDR2 FNYEAQ. The CDR3 bases are TGTGCCAGCAGCTTAAATCCTCGGGGGGGCGGGGAGACCCAGTACTTC. Translation: CASSLNPRGGGETQYF.

This clone was seen just once. As DNA, the CDR3 is TGTGCCAGTCAGGGGCATCTCGCTGAAGCTTTCTTT. Protein sequence: CASQGHLAEAFF. The rearrangement joins TRBV6-5 to TRBJ1-1, with a possible D match to TRBD1 (6 bases). CDR1 is MNHEY and CDR2 is SVGAGI in the germline V gene. V was trimmed by 9 bases and J by 6 bases, leaving 14 bases between them. CDR3 length: 12 residues.

The chain employs TRBV5-6 and TRBJ1-2; D may be TRBD1 (6 bases). Looked up from germline, CDR1 is SGHDT and CDR2 is YYEEEE. Trimming stripped 1 base from V and 3 bases from J, with 13 bases between. The CDR3 has 15 residues. The CDR3 DNA reads as TGTGCCAGCAGCTTGACTGGGGGGGCGGACTATGGCTACACCTTC. This encodes CASSLTGGADYGYTF.

The V gene is TRBV11-1, the J gene TRBJ1-2; D unclear. V was trimmed by 3 bases and J by 4 bases, leaving 9 bases between them. The CDR3 length is 13 residues. Germline CDR1 SGHAT, CDR2 FQDESV (reference sequence). The CDR3 region is CASSLSRGYGYTF. In nucleotides, the CDR3 is TGTGCCAGCAGCTTGAGTCGTGGCTATGGCTACACCTTC.

The table lists this clone with a count of one. The chain recombines TRBV7-2 with TRBJ2-5, with 8 nucleotides matching TRBD1. Germline V gene lookup returns CDR1 SGHTA and CDR2 FQGNSA. The CDR3 consists of 13 residues. V lost 3 bases, J lost 5 bases, and 2 bases stayed unmatched. The DNA of the CDR3 is TGTGCCAGCAGCTTTCGACAGGGGGAGACCCAGTACTTC. Protein: CASSFRQGETQYF.

The rearrangement joins TRBV21-1 to TRBJ1-4. TRBV21-1 is flagged as a pseudogene. The CDR3 loop spans 14 amino acids. The CDR3 loop reads CASSIGTGGEKLFF. The DNA for the CDR3 is TGTGCCAGCAGCATTGGGACGGGCGGGGAAAAACTGTTTTTT.

DNA for the CDR3: TGTGCCAGCTCACTCCGACAGGGAGAGACCCAGTACTTC. It specifies CASSLRQGETQYF. The chain couples TRBV18 to TRBJ2-5; 7 bases align to TRBD1. Trimming took 4 bases from V and 4 from J; bases not matched to a gene: 3. Germline V CDR1 and CDR2: KGHSH, LQKENI. CDR3 size: 13 residues. The complete variable domain, with remaining parts taken from reference TRBV18 and TRBJ2-5, reads NAGVMQNPRHLVRRRGQEARLRCSPMKGHSHVYWYRQLPEEGLKFMVYLQKENIIDESGMPKERFSAEFPKEGPSILRIQQVVRGDSAAYFCASSLRQGETQYFGPGTRLLVL.

The V gene is TRBV19, the J gene TRBJ1-5, with 7 bases lining up with TRBD1. V shed 0 bases and J 9 bases; nucleotides not matched to a gene: 5. The CDR3 spans 14 residues. Germline lookup yields CDR1 LNHDA and CDR2 SQIVND (reference sequence). CDR3 region: CASSIDRGKGPQHF. The CDR3 nucleotides are TGTGCCAGTAGTATAGACAGGGGGAAAGGGCCCCAGCATTTT.

The chain has TRBV4-1 and TRBJ1-1; 11 nucleotides match TRBD1. Trimming removed 3 bases from V and 6 bases from J; junction bases left unmatched: 15. CDR1 is MGHRA, CDR2 YSYEKL, per germline. The CDR3 is 18 residues long. DNA for the CDR3: TGCGCCAGCAGCCAGGGGAGAGGGACAGGGGGTGCGTACGCTGAAGCTTTCTTT. Translating it yields CASSQGRGTGGAYAEAFF.

V usage is TRBV2 and J usage is TRBJ1-2, with D maybe TRBD1 (5 bases). V dropped 11 bases and J dropped 4 bases, with 23 bases sitting between them. CDR1 and CDR2 from the germline V gene are SNHLY and FYNNEI. The CDR3 loop spans 15 amino acids. CDR3 bases: TGTGCCCTCAGGCAAGGGGCGGATTGGGGCTATGGCTACACCTTC. Its protein is CALRQGADWGYGYTF.

This sequence joins TRBV27 and TRBJ1-1; D is perhaps TRBD1 (6 bases). The V gene's germline CDR1 is MNHEY and CDR2 SMNVEV (reference sequence). The CDR3 consists of 15 residues. Trimming cost V 6 bases and J 5 bases, with 19 bases left between them. In DNA form, the CDR3 reads TGTGCCAGCAGACCGGAAACCGGGACATTGACTGAAGCTTTCTTT. It yields the protein CASRPETGTLTEAFF.

The gene calls are TRBV19 and TRBJ1-5; the D is unclear. The V end was cut by 8 bases, the J end by 0 bases, with 11 bases between. The CDR3 is 14 amino acids. Germline CDR1 is LNHDA and CDR2 is SQIVND (reference sequence). In nucleotides, the CDR3 is TGTGCCAGTGGCACAGCGTATAGCAATCAGCCCCAGCATTTT. Amino acid sequence: CASGTAYSNQPQHF.